The next 28 T cell receptor beta chains were all read from a single sample in a study of T cells of healthy individuals. TCRdb analysed the 5' RACE reads with MiXCR anew, one entry per CDR3 protein. The sample lists 55,000 to 65,000 distinct CDR3 sequences; about 16% were seen once. These receptors were taken from a human donor in good health.

This clonotype was counted between two and nine times. The CDR3 loop reads CASSLVLGQGTQRGSTDTQYF. The CDR3 DNA is TGTGCCAGCAGCTTAGTGTTGGGACAGGGAACCCAGCGGGGGAGCACAGATACGCAGTATTTT. The chain joins TRBV7-2 to TRBJ2-3; D possibly corresponds to TRBD1 (9 bases). Germline-derived CDR1 and CDR2 are SGHTA and FQGNSA. There are 21 residues in the CDR3. V gave up 1 base and J gave up 0 bases, with 26 bases separating them.

This clonotype was recorded many times. The chain joins TRBV5-1 to TRBJ1-6; TRBD1 agrees at 10 bases. J gave up 8 bases and V 4 bases, and 6 bases lay outside the gene matches. The germline V gene has CDR1 SGHRS and CDR2 YFSETQ. There are 15 residues in the CDR3. The CDR3 sequence: CASSQGTGAYSPLHF. The DNA of the CDR3 is TGCGCCAGCAGCCAAGGGACAGGGGCCTATTCACCCCTCCACTTT.

Comment on this clonotype: A junction boundary mismatches the germline segment, possibly from a read error. The V call is TRBV7-7, the J call TRBJ2-3; 7 nucleotides agree with TRBD1. Looked up from germline, CDR1 is SSHAT and CDR2 is FNYEAQ (reference sequence). There are 14 residues in the CDR3. The CDR3 DNA reads as TGTGCTAGCAGCTTAAGGGGGCAGCAAGATACGCAGTATTTT. Protein sequence: CASSLRGQQDTQYF.

This clonotype was found a few times. The rearrangement joins TRBV5-1 to TRBJ2-3; no reliable D call. Per the germline V gene, CDR1 is SGHRS and CDR2 is YFSETQ. V lost 4 bases, J lost 6 bases, and 15 bases lay in between. CDR3 length: 14 amino acids. The CDR3 DNA reads TGCGCCAGCAGCCCGACTGGGGTGGAGGATACGCAGTATTTT. This translates into CASSPTGVEDTQYF.

This clonotype was detected a few times. The chain employs TRBV20-1 and TRBJ1-1; a weak D match, TRBD1 (5 bases). This CDR3 is built from 13 residues. The germline V and J ends were trimmed by 5 bases and 0 bases, with 10 bases remaining between them. In germline, CDR1 is DFQATT, CDR2 SNEGSKA (reference sequence). In DNA, the CDR3 is TGCAGTGCTCAGGGAAGCATGAACACTGAAGCTTTCTTT. Translation gives CSAQGSMNTEAFF.

V and J are TRBV6-2 or TRBV6-3 and TRBJ1-5; the D is unclear. Between the trimmed V and J ends, which lost 1 base and 4 bases, there was a span of 2 bases. Germline CDR1 and CDR2: MNHEY and SVGEGT. The CDR3 totals 12 residues. The CDR3 loop is CASSYWNQPQHF. The CDR3 bases are TGTGCCAGCAGTTACTGGAATCAGCCCCAGCATTTT.

This clonotype has at least ten counts. The rearrangement links TRBV3-1 to TRBJ1-5, with 7 positions matching TRBD1. The V gene's germline CDR1 is LGHDT and CDR2 YNNKEL (reference sequence). V trimming: 4 bases; J trimming: 5 bases; junction bases outside the gene matches: 2. This CDR3 comprises 13 residues. The CDR3 region has the DNA TGTGCCAGCAGCCTCCAGGGGGATCAGCCCCAGCATTTT. It yields the protein CASSLQGDQPQHF.

This clonotype appeared many times. The chain combines TRBV29-1 with TRBJ1-2; D is perhaps TRBD1 (6 bases). Germline-derived CDR1 and CDR2 are SQVTM and ANQGSEA. Trimming cost V 6 bases and J 11 bases, with 10 bases left between them. This CDR3 spans 9 amino acids. CDR3 protein: CSVAGDYTF. CDR3 DNA: TGCAGCGTAGCAGGGGATTACACCTTC.

This clonotype appeared many times. The chain uses TRBV28 and TRBJ2-5, with TRBD2 identical over 13 bases. The germline CDR1 and CDR2 sequences are MDHEN and SYDVKM. The CDR3 has 15 residues. Trimming took 6 bases from V and 4 from J; bases not matched to a gene: 5. The CDR3 spells CASRKLAGGVETQYF. DNA for the CDR3: TGTGCCAGCAGAAAACTAGCGGGGGGGGTAGAGACCCAGTACTTC.

The chain recombines TRBV7-3 with TRBJ2-3; tentative D call: TRBD2 (5 bases). The germline V gene encodes CDR1 SGHTA and CDR2 FQGTGA. The V end lost 5 bases, the J end lost 3 bases, and 15 bases lay between the germline ends. The CDR3 runs to 15 residues. The CDR3 loop reads CASSHATTRTDTQYF. As DNA, the CDR3 is TGTGCCAGCAGCCACGCGACTACTAGAACAGATACGCAGTATTTT. Based on the CDR3 plus reference TRBV7-3 and TRBJ2-3, the full variable domain is GAGVSQTPSNKVTEKGKYVELRCDPISGHTALYWYRQSLGQGPEFLIYFQGTGAADDSGLPNDRFFAVRPEGSVSTLKIQRTERGDSAVYLCASSHATTRTDTQYFGPGTRLTVL.

A few counts support this clonotype. This chain uses TRBV4-2 with TRBJ1-5; unclear D gene. Germline CDR1 reads LGHNA; CDR2 reads YNFKEQ. The V and J ends lost 1 base and 3 bases respectively, with 16 bases between them. The CDR3 consists of 17 residues. CDR3 DNA: TGTGCCAGCAGCCAAGCAGGAACAAGTAAGATCAATCAGCCCCAGCATTTT. Encoded protein: CASSQAGTSKINQPQHF.

Many counts were recorded for this clonotype. The chain combines TRBV6-5 with TRBJ1-2, with 10 positions matching TRBD1. Germline CDR1 is MNHEY and CDR2 is SVGAGI. This CDR3 is built from 15 residues. J was trimmed by 4 bases and V by 4 bases; bases with no gene match: 6. The CDR3 nucleotides read TGTGCCAGCAGTTTTCGGGGACAGGGGCTCTATGGCTACACCTTC. Translated: CASSFRGQGLYGYTF.

This clonotype has a handful of counts. This chain uses TRBV30 with TRBJ2-1; TRBD1 matches at 9 bases. The CDR3 extends over 11 amino acids. V shed 4 bases, J shed 16 bases, and the junction held 8 bases outside the gene matches. Germline values: CDR1 GTSNPN, CDR2 SVGIG (reference sequence). The CDR3 DNA follows: TGTGCCTGGACGTTACGGGACAGGGAATTCTTC. Protein sequence: CAWTLRDREFF.

There are a few counts of this clonotype. The J gene is TRBJ2-5, the V gene TRBV6-6; 8 bases line up with TRBD1. CDR1 is MNHNY and CDR2 is SVGAGI in the germline V gene (reference sequence). The CDR3 covers 15 residues. V was clipped by 5 bases and J by 5 bases; unmatched bases: 10. The CDR3: CASSPRGTGSETQYF. CDR3 coding DNA: TGTGCCAGCAGTCCCCGGGGGACAGGATCCGAGACCCAGTACTTC.

A few counts support this clonotype. This sequence joins TRBV7-2 and TRBJ2-1, with 8 bases that match TRBD2. The V and J ends lost 6 bases and 4 bases, in that order; junction bases with no gene match: 5. CDR3 length: 14 residues. Germline V gene sequence: CDR1 SGHTA, CDR2 FQGNSA. The DNA for the CDR3 is TGTGCCAGCAGGCCTAGCGGGCCTTACAATGAGCAGTTCTTC. Encoded protein: CASRPSGPYNEQFF.

This clonotype showed up many times. The rearrangement uses TRBV29-1 and TRBJ2-3; perhaps TRBD1 as D (6 bases). The germline V gene has CDR1 SQVTM and CDR2 ANQGSEA. This CDR3 spans 12 amino acids. Trimming removed 7 bases from V and 6 bases from J, with 14 bases in between. The CDR3 sequence: CSAGQPGDTQYF. The CDR3 coding sequence is TGCAGCGCCGGACAGCCCGGGGATACGCAGTATTTT.

This clonotype was seen ten or more times. This sequence joins TRBV3-1 and TRBJ2-1; 7 bases line up with TRBD1. J gave up 2 bases and V 2 bases, and 6 bases lay outside the gene matches. The CDR3 is 16 residues long. Germline values: CDR1 LGHDT, CDR2 YNNKEL (reference sequence). CDR3 in DNA: TGTGCCAGCAGCCAACCCGGCAGGGGGACCTACAATGAGCAGTTCTTC. Residues: CASSQPGRGTYNEQFF.

The J gene is TRBJ1-1, the V gene TRBV7-9; D gene ambiguous. Germline V gene data show CDR1 as SEHNR and CDR2 as FQNEAQ (reference sequence). This CDR3 has 12 amino acids. V was shortened by 3 bases and J by 0 bases, with 2 bases between the two germline ends. CDR3: CASSLVNTEAFF. As DNA, the CDR3 is TGTGCCAGCAGCTTGGTGAACACTGAAGCTTTCTTT.

This clonotype has ten or more counts. The chain recombines TRBV25-1 with TRBJ1-1, with D possibly TRBD1 on 5 matching bases. The CDR3 has 14 amino acids. The V gene lost 5 bases and the J gene lost 6 bases, with 16 bases spanning the gap. The germline gives CDR1 MGHDK, CDR2 SYGVNS. CDR3 amino acids: CASSISRGLAEAFF. In DNA, the CDR3 is TGTGCCAGCAGTATCTCACGGGGACTAGCTGAAGCTTTCTTT. The complete variable domain, with remaining parts taken from reference TRBV25-1 and TRBJ1-1, reads EADIYQTPRYLVIGTGKKITLECSQTMGHDKMYWYQQDPGMELHLIHYSYGVNSTEKGDLSSESTVSRIRTEHFPLTLESARPSHTSQYLCASSISRGLAEAFFGQGTRLTVV.

This clonotype was observed a handful of times. The chain joins TRBV5-8 to TRBJ1-5, with TRBD1 matching 11 bases. Germline CDR1 reads SGHTS; CDR2 reads YDEGEE. This CDR3 region has 16 residues. Trimming cost V 3 bases and J 7 bases; bases outside gene matches: 9. The CDR3 is CASSWTGQGAGQPQHF. The DNA for the CDR3 is TGTGCCAGCAGCTGGACCGGACAGGGGGCTGGGCAGCCCCAGCATTTT.

This clonotype was detected many times. The chain recombines TRBV4-2 with TRBJ2-5; D remains unclear. The CDR3 sequence is 12 residues long. Between the trimmed V and J ends, which lost 5 bases and 0 bases, there was a span of 4 bases. Germline V gene data show CDR1 as LGHNA and CDR2 as YNFKEQ. The CDR3 reads CASSDNQETQYF. In nucleotides, the CDR3 is TGTGCCAGCAGCGATAACCAAGAGACCCAGTACTTC.

The CDR3 is CASSPGESNQPQHF. CDR3 bases: TGCGCCAGCAGTCCAGGGGAAAGCAATCAGCCCCAGCATTTT. The J gene is TRBJ1-5, the V gene TRBV5-1, with a weak D call TRBD1 (6 bases). Germline V gene lookup returns CDR1 SGHRS and CDR2 YFSETQ. V was pared by 5 bases and J by 1 base, with 10 bases between. CDR3 length: 14 residues. Full variable domain (rest looked up from reference TRBV5-1 and TRBJ1-5): KAGVTQTPRYLIKTRGQQVTLSCSPISGHRSVSWYQQTPGQGLQFLFEYFSETQRNKGNFPGRFSGRQFSNSRSEMNVSTLELGDSALYLCASSPGESNQPQHFGDGTRLSIL.

This clonotype appeared many times. J is TRBJ2-7 and V is TRBV6-5; 7 bases align to TRBD2. CDR3 length: 13 amino acids. Germline V gives CDR1 MNHEY, CDR2 SVGAGI. Trimming at V came to 3 bases and at J to 2 bases, leaving 1 base not matched to a gene. The CDR3 sequence: CASSYTSAYEQYF. DNA for the CDR3: TGTGCCAGCAGTTATACTAGCGCCTACGAGCAGTACTTC.

Note on this clonotype: This may come from a read error, since a much larger clone is one base off. The final CDR3 position lacks the conserved phenylalanine or tryptophan, pointing to a likely read error. The J gene is TRBJ2-7, the V gene TRBV12-3 or TRBV12-4; D gene unclear. Trimming took 1 base from V and 0 from J, leaving 7 bases between them. This CDR3 has 14 amino acids. This CDR3 reads CASSLVTDSYEQYY. The CDR3, as DNA: TGTGCCAGCAGTTTAGTTACGGACTCCTACGAGCAGTACTAC.

This clonotype was seen ten or more times. The rearrangement links TRBV12-3 or TRBV12-4 to TRBJ1-3; no reliable D call. V shed 8 bases and J shed 4 bases, with 12 bases lying between them. The CDR3 is 13 amino acids. CDR3 amino acids: CASHDPEGNTIYF. The CDR3 nucleotides are TGTGCCAGCCACGATCCCGAGGGAAACACCATATATTTT.

In its sample, this clonotype was seen many times. The chain has TRBV28 and TRBJ1-5, with D unresolved. From germline, CDR1 is MDHEN and CDR2 SYDVKM. Trimming removed 3 bases at V and 4 bases at J, with 13 bases between. The CDR3 sequence is 15 residues long. The CDR3, as DNA: TGTGCCAGCAGTTTGAGTAGACTTGCTAATCAGCCCCAGCATTTT. Translated, it gives CASSLSRLANQPQHF.

This rearrangement joins TRBV18 to TRBJ2-1, with 9 bases identical to TRBD2. The CDR3 has 16 residues. V was pared by 0 bases and J by 2 bases, with 2 bases of the junction left unmatched. Germline CDR1 is KGHSH and CDR2 is LQKENI. CDR3 in amino acids: CASSPPAGGTYNEQFF. The DNA for the CDR3 is TGTGCCAGCTCACCACCGGCGGGGGGGACCTACAATGAGCAGTTCTTC.

This clonotype was counted a few times. This sequence joins TRBV18 and TRBJ2-6, with 10 bases identical to TRBD1. CDR1 and CDR2 from the germline V gene are KGHSH and LQKENI. The CDR3 has 17 amino acids. V shed 1 base and J 0 bases; nucleotides not matched to a gene: 0. The chain's CDR3 is CASSPRTGGSGANVLTF. DNA of the CDR3: TGTGCCAGCTCACCACGGACAGGGGGCTCTGGGGCCAACGTCCTGACTTTC.